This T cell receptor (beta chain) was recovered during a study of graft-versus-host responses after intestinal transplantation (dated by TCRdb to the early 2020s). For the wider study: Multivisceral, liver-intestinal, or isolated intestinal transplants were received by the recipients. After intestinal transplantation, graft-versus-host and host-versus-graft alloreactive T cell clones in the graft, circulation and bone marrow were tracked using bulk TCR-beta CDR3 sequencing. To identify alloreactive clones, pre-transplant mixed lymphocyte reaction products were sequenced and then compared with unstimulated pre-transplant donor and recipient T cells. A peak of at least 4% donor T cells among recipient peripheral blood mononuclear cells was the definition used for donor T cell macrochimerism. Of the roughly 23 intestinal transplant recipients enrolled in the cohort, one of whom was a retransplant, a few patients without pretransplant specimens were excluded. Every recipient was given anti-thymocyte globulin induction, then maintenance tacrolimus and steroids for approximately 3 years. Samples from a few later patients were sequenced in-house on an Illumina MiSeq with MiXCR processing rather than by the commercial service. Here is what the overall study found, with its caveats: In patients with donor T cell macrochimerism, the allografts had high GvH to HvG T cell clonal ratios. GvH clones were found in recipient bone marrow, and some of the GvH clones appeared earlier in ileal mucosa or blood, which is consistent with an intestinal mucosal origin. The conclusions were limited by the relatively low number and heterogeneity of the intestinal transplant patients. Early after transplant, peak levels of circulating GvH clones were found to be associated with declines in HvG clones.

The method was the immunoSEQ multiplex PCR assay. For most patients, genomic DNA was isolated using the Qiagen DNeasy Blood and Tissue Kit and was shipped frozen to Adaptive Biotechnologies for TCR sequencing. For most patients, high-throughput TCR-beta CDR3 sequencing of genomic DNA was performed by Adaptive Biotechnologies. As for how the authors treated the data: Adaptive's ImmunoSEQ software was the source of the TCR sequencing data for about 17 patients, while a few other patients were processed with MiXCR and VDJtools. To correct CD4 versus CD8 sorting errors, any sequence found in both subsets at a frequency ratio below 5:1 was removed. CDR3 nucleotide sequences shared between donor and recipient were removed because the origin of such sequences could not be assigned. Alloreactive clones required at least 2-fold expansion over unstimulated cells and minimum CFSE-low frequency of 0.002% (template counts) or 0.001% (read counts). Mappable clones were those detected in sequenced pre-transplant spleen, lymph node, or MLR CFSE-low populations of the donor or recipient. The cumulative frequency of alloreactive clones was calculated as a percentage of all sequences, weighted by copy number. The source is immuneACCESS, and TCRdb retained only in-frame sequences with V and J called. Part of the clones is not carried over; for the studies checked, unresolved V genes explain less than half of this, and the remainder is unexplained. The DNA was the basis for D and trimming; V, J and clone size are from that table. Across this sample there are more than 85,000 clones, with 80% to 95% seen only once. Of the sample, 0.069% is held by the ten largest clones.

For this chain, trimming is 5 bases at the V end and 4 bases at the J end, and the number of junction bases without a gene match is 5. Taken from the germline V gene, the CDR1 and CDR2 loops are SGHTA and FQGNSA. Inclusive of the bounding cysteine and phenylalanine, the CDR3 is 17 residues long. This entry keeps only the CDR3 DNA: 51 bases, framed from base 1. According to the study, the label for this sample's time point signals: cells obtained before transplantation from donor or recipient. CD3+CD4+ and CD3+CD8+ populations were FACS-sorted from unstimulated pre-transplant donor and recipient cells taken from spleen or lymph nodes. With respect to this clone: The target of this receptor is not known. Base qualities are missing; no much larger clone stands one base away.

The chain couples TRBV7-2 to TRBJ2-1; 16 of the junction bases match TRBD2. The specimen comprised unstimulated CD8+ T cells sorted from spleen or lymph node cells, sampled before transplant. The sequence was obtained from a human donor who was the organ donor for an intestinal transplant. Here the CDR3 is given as CASSGRGLAGGYNEQFF. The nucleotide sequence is TGTGCCAGCAGCGGAAGGGGACTAGCGGGGGGGTACAATGAGCAGTTCTTC.